This is a list of T cell receptor beta chains from one sample in a study of shared clonotypes between healthy human individuals. Method: immunoSEQ multiplex PCR; TCRdb's copy keeps in-frame clones and lacks some. The top ten hold approximately 0.057% of the sample, which has around 600,000 clones, around 97% seen once. Sample: naive CD4+ T cells sorted from blood. The source of these receptors is a woman in her twenties or thirties in good health. Each CDR3 is given with its conserved first and last residue. Fields, in order: clone size, V gene, CDR3 protein. The size of a clone is reported for some rows only, either as once, few or many, or as a class for expanded clones.

clone_size: -
v_call: TRBV7-2
cdr3_aa: CASSGGQGGFNEQFF

clone_size: once
v_call: TRBV9
cdr3_aa: CASSPPLGREGRSYNEQFF

clone_size: -
v_call: TRBV5-1
cdr3_aa: CASSPDSYEQYF

clone_size: -
v_call: TRBV28
cdr3_aa: CASSLTQGVADTQYF

clone_size: -
v_call: TRBV28
cdr3_aa: CASSLGQGVRNEQYF

clone_size: -
v_call: TRBV19
cdr3_aa: CASRGLAGSYEQYF

clone_size: -
v_call: TRBV5-1
cdr3_aa: CASSFPGDTEAFF

clone_size: -
v_call: TRBV5-1
cdr3_aa: CASSWGTSGRRSGELFF

clone_size: -
v_call: TRBV5-6
cdr3_aa: CASSLHGELFF

clone_size: -
v_call: TRBV5-1
cdr3_aa: CASSLVVGHPRNEQFF

clone_size: -
v_call: TRBV7-2
cdr3_aa: CASSLGVIEEETQYF

clone_size: -
v_call: TRBV30
cdr3_aa: CAWMASREKLFF

clone_size: -
v_call: TRBV29-1
cdr3_aa: CSVEAIGTEVNTEAFF

clone_size: once
v_call: TRBV5-4
cdr3_aa: CASSWAGGNIYEQYF

clone_size: -
v_call: TRBV19
cdr3_aa: CASSMGTDSYEQYF

clone_size: -
v_call: TRBV7-9
cdr3_aa: CASSLARVAYGYTF

clone_size: -
v_call: TRBV10-3
cdr3_aa: CATTGTARNSPLHF

clone_size: -
v_call: TRBV28
cdr3_aa: CASSPGTRFAPNTGELFF

clone_size: once
v_call: TRBV5-1
cdr3_aa: CASSLKTTGYNEQFF

clone_size: -
v_call: TRBV7-8
cdr3_aa: CASSLAHGALNEQFF

clone_size: -
v_call: TRBV4-1
cdr3_aa: CASSPTSGTYEQYF

clone_size: -
v_call: TRBV14
cdr3_aa: CASSPPTGGDTTEAFF

clone_size: -
v_call: TRBV11-2
cdr3_aa: CASSLQGHLPRRGANVLTF

clone_size: -
v_call: TRBV11-2
cdr3_aa: CASSLDRGGVGPPEQYF

clone_size: -
v_call: TRBV5-5
cdr3_aa: CASSFLASYTF

clone_size: -
v_call: TRBV28
cdr3_aa: CASDTGRTGYTF

clone_size: -
v_call: TRBV19
cdr3_aa: CASRTKREQFF

clone_size: once
v_call: TRBV14
cdr3_aa: CASSPSYFQSLSYEQYF

clone_size: -
v_call: TRBV7-8
cdr3_aa: CASSLEQNTEAFF

clone_size: -
v_call: TRBV29-1
cdr3_aa: CSAKTESNQPQHF

clone_size: -
v_call: TRBV29-1
cdr3_aa: CSVADYEQYF

clone_size: -
v_call: TRBV28
cdr3_aa: CASSFPGPVQPQHF

clone_size: -
v_call: TRBV6-5
cdr3_aa: CASIRSLAQDEQYF

clone_size: -
v_call: TRBV7-6
cdr3_aa: CASSPGTSGVQETQYF

clone_size: -
v_call: TRBV9
cdr3_aa: CASTQGLVTGELFF

clone_size: -
v_call: TRBV6-5
cdr3_aa: CASRTGYHGYTF

clone_size: -
v_call: TRBV18
cdr3_aa: CASSPKGSYEQYF

clone_size: -
v_call: TRBV6-1
cdr3_aa: CASRTSGETQYF

clone_size: -
v_call: TRBV6-6
cdr3_aa: CASQEDGTSTDTQYF

clone_size: -
v_call: TRBV7-9
cdr3_aa: CASSPSFWGVSYEQYF

clone_size: -
v_call: TRBV27
cdr3_aa: CASRYSYQDTQYF

clone_size: -
v_call: TRBV5-1
cdr3_aa: CASSLAGTGSFTGELFF

clone_size: once
v_call: TRBV25-1
cdr3_aa: CASSVSGTGRPGELFF

clone_size: -
v_call: TRBV11-3
cdr3_aa: CASSPGQGASEQFF

clone_size: -
v_call: TRBV5-7
cdr3_aa: CASPLIGGTGAHNEQFF

clone_size: -
v_call: TRBV10-3
cdr3_aa: CASGPKTGEDTQYF

clone_size: once
v_call: TRBV5-1
cdr3_aa: CASSPSPDRTNSPPNF

clone_size: -
v_call: TRBV7-6
cdr3_aa: CASRPIFGGVFNEQFF

clone_size: once
v_call: TRBV18
cdr3_aa: CASSLGQGVYEQYF

clone_size: -
v_call: TRBV19
cdr3_aa: CASSTSPYNEQFF

clone_size: -
v_call: TRBV5-8
cdr3_aa: CASSNWTAGGTQYF

clone_size: -
v_call: TRBV27
cdr3_aa: CASWAPVSNEQFF

clone_size: -
v_call: TRBV28
cdr3_aa: CASSPGQASSYEQYF

clone_size: -
v_call: TRBV14
cdr3_aa: CARSWEWAVSGRGRDTQYF

clone_size: -
v_call: TRBV28
cdr3_aa: CASSSLAGPQETQYF

clone_size: -
v_call: TRBV5-1
cdr3_aa: CASSFIQTGVNTEAFF

clone_size: -
v_call: TRBV11-2
cdr3_aa: CASSRRDGGSTYNEQFF

clone_size: -
v_call: TRBV7-2
cdr3_aa: CASSHGLPSYEQYF

clone_size: -
v_call: TRBV28
cdr3_aa: CASSFGQRTDTQYF